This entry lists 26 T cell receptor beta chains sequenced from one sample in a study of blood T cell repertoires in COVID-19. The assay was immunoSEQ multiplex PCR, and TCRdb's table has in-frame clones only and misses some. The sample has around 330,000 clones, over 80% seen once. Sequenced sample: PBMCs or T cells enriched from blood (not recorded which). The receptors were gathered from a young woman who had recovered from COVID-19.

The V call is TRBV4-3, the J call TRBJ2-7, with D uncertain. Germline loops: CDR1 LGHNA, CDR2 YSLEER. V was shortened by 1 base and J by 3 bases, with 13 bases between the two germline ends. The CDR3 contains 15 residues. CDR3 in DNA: TGCGCCAGCAGCCAAGGGTTGACAATTAACTACGAGCAGTACTTC. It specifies CASSQGLTINYEQYF.

CDR3 protein: CASSGDRGYLGKETQYF. The DNA for the CDR3 is TGTGCCAGCAGCGGGGACAGGGGTTACTTAGGAAAAGAGACCCAGTACTTC. The chain joins TRBV5-4 to TRBJ2-5; 10 bases fit TRBD1. Germline lookup yields CDR1 SGHNT and CDR2 YYREEE (reference sequence). V was pared by 4 bases and J by 3 bases, with 12 bases of the junction left unmatched. The CDR3 totals 17 residues.

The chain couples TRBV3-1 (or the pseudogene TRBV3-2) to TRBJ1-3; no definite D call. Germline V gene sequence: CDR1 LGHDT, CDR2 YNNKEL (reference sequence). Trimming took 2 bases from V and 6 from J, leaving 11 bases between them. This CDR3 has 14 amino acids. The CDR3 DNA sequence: TGTGCCAGCAGCCAACGAGGGTATATAAACACCATATATTTT. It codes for CASSQRGYINTIYF.

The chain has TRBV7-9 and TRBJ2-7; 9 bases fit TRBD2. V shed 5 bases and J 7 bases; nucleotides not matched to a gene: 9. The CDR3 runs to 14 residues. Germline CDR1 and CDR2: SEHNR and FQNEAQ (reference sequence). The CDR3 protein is CASSPGTAGGEQYF. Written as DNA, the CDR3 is TGTGCCAGCAGCCCGGGCACAGCGGGAGGTGAGCAGTACTTC.

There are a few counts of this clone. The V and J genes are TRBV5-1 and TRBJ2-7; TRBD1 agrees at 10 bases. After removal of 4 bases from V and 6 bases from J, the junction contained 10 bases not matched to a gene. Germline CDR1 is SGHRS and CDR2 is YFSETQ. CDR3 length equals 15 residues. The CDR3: CASSQYGTGVVEQYF. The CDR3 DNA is TGCGCCAGCAGCCAGTATGGGACAGGGGTTGTCGAGCAGTACTTC.

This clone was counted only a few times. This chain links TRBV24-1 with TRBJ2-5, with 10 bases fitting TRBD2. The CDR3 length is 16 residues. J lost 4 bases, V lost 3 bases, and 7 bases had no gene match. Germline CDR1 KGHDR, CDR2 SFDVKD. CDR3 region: CATSDVGSGGIETQYF. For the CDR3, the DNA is TGTGCCACCAGTGATGTCGGTAGCGGGGGGATAGAGACCCAGTACTTC.

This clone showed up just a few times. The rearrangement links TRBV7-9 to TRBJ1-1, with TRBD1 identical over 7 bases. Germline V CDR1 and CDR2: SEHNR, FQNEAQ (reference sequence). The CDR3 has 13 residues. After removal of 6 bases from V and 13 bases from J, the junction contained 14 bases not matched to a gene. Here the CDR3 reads CASSLAGEGALFF. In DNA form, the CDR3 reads TGTGCCAGCAGTCTAGCGGGGGAGGGGGCCCTTTTCTTT.

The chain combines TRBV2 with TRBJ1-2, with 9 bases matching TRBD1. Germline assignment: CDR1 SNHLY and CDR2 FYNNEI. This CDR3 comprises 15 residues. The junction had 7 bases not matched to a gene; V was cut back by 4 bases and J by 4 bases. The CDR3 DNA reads TGTGCCAGCAGTGCCGAGACAGGGGGTAGCTATGGCTACACCTTC. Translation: CASSAETGGSYGYTF.

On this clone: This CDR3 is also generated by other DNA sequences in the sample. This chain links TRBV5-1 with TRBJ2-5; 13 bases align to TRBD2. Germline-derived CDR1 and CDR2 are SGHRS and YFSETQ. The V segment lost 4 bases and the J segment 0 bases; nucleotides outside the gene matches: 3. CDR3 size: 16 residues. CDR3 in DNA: TGCGCCAGCAGCCGCGGACTAGCGGGGGACCAAGAGACCCAGTACTTC. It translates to CASSRGLAGDQETQYF. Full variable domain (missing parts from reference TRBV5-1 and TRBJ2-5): KAGVTQTPRYLIKTRGQQVTLSCSPISGHRSVSWYQQTPGQGLQFLFEYFSETQRNKGNFPGRFSGRQFSNSRSEMNVSTLELGDSALYLCASSRGLAGDQETQYFGPGTRLLVL.

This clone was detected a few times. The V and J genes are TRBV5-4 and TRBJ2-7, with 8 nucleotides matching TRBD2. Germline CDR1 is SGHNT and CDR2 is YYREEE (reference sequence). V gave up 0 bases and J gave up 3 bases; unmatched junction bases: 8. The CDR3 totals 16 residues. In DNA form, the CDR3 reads TGTGCCAGCAGCTTGGACGCGCGGGGGGCCCGCTACGAGCAGTACTTC. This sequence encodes CASSLDARGARYEQYF.

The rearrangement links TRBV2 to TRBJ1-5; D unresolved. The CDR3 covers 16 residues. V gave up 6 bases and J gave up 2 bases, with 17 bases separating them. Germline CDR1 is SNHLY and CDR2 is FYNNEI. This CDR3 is CASRSTFWEGNQPQHF. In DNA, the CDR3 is TGTGCCAGCAGATCCACCTTTTGGGAGGGCAATCAGCCCCAGCATTTT.

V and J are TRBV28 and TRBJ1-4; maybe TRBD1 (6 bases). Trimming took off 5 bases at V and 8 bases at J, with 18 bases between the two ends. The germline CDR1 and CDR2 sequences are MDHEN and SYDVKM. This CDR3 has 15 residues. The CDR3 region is CASSRRGNVEEKLFF. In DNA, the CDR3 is TGTGCCAGCAGTCGCAGGGGAAATGTCGAAGAAAAACTGTTTTTT.

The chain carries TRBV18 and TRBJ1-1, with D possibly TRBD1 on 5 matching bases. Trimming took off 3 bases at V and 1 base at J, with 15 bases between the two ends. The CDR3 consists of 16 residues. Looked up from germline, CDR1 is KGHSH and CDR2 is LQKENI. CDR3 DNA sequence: TGTGCCAGCTCACCTGGGGCTCCTAACCCGAACACTGAAGCTTTCTTT. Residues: CASSPGAPNPNTEAFF.

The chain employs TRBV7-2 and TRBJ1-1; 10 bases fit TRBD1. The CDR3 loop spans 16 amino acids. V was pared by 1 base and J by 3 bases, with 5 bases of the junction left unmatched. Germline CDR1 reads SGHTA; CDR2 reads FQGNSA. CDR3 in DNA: TGTGCCAGCAGCTTAGGCGCCGGGACAGGGGACACTGAAGCTTTCTTT. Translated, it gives CASSLGAGTGDTEAFF.

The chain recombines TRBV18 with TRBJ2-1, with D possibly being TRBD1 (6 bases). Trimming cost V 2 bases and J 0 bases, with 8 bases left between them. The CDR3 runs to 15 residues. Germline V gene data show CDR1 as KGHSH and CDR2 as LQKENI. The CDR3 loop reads CASSPRGNSYNEQFF. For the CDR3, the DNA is TGTGCCAGCTCACCAAGGGGGAACTCCTACAATGAGCAGTTCTTC.

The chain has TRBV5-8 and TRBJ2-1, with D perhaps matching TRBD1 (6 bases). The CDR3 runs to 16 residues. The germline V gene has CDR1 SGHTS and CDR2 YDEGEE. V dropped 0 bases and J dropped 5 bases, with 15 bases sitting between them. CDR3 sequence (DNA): TGTGCCAGCAGCTTGGCCCTTACAGGGCTCGACAATGAGCAGTTCTTC. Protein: CASSLALTGLDNEQFF.

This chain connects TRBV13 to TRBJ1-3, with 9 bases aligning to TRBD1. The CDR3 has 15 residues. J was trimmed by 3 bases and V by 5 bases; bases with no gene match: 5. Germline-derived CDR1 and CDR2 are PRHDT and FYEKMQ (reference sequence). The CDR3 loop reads CASSPRDRVGNTIYF. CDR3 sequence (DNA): TGTGCCAGCAGCCCCCGGGACAGGGTTGGAAACACCATATATTTT.

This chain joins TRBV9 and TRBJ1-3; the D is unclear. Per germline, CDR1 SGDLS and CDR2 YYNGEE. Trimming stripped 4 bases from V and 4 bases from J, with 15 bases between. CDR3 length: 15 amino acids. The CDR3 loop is CASSLGPAEGNTIYF. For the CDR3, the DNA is TGTGCCAGCAGCCTCGGTCCCGCGGAGGGAAACACCATATATTTT.

The CDR3 here is CASSATSGIYTGELFF. In DNA, the CDR3 is TGTGCCAGCAGCGCCACTAGCGGGATTTACACCGGGGAGCTGTTTTTT. The chain combines TRBV9 with TRBJ2-2; TRBD2 matches at 10 bases. The junction had 5 bases not matched to a gene; V was cut back by 3 bases and J by 3 bases. Looked up from germline, CDR1 is SGDLS and CDR2 is YYNGEE. This CDR3 is built from 16 residues.

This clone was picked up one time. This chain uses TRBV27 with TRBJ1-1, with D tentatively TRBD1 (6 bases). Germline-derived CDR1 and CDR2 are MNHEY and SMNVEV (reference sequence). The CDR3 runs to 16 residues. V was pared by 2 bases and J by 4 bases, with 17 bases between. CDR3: CASSLAYYGQSTEAFF. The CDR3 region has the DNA TGTGCCAGCAGTTTAGCCTACTATGGACAGTCCACTGAAGCTTTCTTT.

CDR3 protein: CASSFTGTEAFF. The CDR3 DNA follows: TGTGCCAGCAGTTTTACGGGGACTGAAGCTTTCTTT. This chain links TRBV12-3 or TRBV12-4 with TRBJ1-1; D not certain. CDR3 size: 12 residues. V was clipped by 3 bases and J by 5 bases, with 7 bases between them.

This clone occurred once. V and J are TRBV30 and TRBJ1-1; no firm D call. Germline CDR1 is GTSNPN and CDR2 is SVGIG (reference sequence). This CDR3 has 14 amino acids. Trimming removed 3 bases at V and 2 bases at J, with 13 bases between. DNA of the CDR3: TGTGCCTGGAGGACGACATCATTTAACACTGAAGCTTTCTTT. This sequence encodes CAWRTTSFNTEAFF.

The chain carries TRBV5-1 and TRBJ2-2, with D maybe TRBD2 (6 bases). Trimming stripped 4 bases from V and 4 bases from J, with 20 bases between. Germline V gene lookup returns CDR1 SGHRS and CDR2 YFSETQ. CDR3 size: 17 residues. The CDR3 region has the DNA TGCGCCAGCAGCCTTGGAGGGCCCCGGTCGGGCACCGGGGAGCTGTTTTTT. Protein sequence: CASSLGGPRSGTGELFF.

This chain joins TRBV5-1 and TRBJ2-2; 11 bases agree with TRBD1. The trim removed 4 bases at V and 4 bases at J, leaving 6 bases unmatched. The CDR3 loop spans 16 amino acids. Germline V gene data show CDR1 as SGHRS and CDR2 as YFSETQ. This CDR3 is CASSGGQGVLTGELFF. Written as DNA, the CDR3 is TGCGCCAGCAGCGGGGGACAGGGGGTACTCACCGGGGAGCTGTTTTTT.

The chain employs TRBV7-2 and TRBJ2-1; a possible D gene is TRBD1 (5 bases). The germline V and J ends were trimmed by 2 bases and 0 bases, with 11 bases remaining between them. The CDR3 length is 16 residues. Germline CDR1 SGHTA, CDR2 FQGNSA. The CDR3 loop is CASSLFRGSSYNEQFF. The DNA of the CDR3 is TGTGCCAGCAGCTTATTTAGGGGTAGCTCCTACAATGAGCAGTTCTTC.

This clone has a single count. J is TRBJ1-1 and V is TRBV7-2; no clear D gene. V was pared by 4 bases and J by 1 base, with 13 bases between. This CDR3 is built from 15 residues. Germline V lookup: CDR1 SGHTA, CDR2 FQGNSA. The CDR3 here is CASSYSPGRNTEAFF. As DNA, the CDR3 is TGTGCCAGCAGCTATAGCCCGGGGAGGAACACTGAAGCTTTCTTT.